A single T cell receptor beta chain is shown here with its context. Its matching antigen is unknown. Gene names and germline match the mouse. With the read ending 1 residue before the CDR3 end, the germline J gene is used to fill in that end. This entry is derived from a study of tissue T cells after allogeneic stem cell transplantation. The table came from immunoSEQ multiplex PCR; TCRdb's copy has only in-frame clones and leaves some out. The profile covers some 7,800 clones, with almost 70% appearing a single time and about 0.8% taken by the ten largest. This CDR3 contains 13 residues. Germline CDR1 and CDR2: NNHDY and SYVADS. V lost 3 bases and J 0 bases, leaving 5 bases between the germline ends. Notes on the study in general: Anatomically similar tissues had similar TCR repertoires within each patient. Shared clones across patients were few; motif clustering revealed tissue-specific shared signatures.

Sequencing was carried out using blood. The chain links TRBV13-3 to TRBJ2-5; the D gene is possibly TRBD2 (5 bases). The TCR comes from a female BALB/c mouse in good health. The strain bears MHC haplotype H2-d. CDR3 sequence reads: CASSVGNQDTQYF. The CDR3 bases that were read are TGTGCCAGCAGTGTGGGGAACCAAGACACCCAGTAC.